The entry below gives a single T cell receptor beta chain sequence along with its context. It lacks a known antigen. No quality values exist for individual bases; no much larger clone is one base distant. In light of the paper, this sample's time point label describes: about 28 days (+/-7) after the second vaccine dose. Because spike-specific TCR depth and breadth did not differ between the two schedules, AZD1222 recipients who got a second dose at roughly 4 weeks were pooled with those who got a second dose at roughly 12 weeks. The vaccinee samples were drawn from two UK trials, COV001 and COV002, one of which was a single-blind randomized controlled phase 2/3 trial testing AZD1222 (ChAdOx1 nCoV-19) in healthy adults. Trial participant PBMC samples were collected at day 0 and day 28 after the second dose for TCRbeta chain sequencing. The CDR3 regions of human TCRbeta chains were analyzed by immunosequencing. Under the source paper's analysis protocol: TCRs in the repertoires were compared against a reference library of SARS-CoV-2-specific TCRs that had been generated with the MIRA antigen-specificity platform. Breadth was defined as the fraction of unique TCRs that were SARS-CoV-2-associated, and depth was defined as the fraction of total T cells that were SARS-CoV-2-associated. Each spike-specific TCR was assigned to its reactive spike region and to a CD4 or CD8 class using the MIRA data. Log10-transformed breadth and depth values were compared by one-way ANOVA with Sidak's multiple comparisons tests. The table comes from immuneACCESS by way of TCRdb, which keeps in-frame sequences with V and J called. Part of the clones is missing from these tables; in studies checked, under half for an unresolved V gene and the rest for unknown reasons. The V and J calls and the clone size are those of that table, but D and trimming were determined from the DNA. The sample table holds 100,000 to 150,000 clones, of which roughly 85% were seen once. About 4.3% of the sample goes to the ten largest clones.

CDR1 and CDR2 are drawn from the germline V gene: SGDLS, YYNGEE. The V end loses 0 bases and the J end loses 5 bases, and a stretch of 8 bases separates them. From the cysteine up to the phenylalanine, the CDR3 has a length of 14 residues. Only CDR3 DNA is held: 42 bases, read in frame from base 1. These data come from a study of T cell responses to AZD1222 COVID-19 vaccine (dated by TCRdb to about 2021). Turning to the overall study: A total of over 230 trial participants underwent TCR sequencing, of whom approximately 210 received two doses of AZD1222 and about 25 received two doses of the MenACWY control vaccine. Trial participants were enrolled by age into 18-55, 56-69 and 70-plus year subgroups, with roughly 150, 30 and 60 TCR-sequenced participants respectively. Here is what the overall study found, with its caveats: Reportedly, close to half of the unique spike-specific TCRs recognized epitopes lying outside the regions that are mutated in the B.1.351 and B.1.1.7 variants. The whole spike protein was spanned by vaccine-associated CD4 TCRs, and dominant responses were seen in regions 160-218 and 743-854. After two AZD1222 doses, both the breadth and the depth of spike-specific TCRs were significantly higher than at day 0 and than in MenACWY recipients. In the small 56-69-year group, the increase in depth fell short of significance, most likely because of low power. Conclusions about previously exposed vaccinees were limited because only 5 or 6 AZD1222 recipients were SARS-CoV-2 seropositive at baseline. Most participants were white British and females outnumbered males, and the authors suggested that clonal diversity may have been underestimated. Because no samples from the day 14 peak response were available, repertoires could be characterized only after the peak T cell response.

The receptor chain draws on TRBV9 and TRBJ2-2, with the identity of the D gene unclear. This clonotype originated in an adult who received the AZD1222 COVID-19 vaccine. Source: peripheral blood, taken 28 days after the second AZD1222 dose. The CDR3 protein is CASSVEADTGELFF. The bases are TGTGCCAGCAGCGTAGAAGCCGATACCGGGGAGCTGTTTTTT. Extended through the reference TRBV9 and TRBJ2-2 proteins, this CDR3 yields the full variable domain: DSGVTQTPKHLITATGQRVTLRCSPRSGDLSVYWYQQSLDQGLQFLIQYYNGEERAKGNILERFSAQQFPDLHSELNLSSLELGDSALYFCASSVEADTGELFFGEGSRLTVL.